This TCR beta chain was found in a study of T-cell reconstitution after alpha-beta-depleted transplantation in children. The authors prepared the TCRbeta library with unique molecular identifiers. Using its own MiXCR run on the PCR reads, TCRdb lists one record per CDR3 protein. This table has some 200,000 distinct CDR3 sequences, 13% to 15% appearing once. The CDR3 is 12 amino acids. The germline gives CDR1 SGHRS, CDR2 YFSETQ. This clonotype was detected many times. An end of the junction differs from the germline gene, which may be a read error. This receptor was taken from a human donor who donated a stem cell graft to a child with acute lymphoblastic leukemia. The specimen comprised PBMCs from the stem cell graft donor, sampled from the stem cell graft. This chain uses TRBV5-1 with TRBJ2-5; D ambiguous. Written as DNA, the CDR3 is TGCGCCAGCAGCTTGAACCAGGAGACCCAGTACTTC. Protein product: CASSLNQETQYF.